What follows are 14 T cell receptor beta chains derived from one specimen sequenced in a study of human T cells and chemical hapten exposure. MiXCR, run by TCRdb on the RACE reads, gives a single entry per CDR3 protein. The sample contains more than 70,000 distinct CDR3 sequences, roughly 10% of which appear only once. The time point was: patch test 1, 2 weeks after DPC sensitization. Treatment reported: therapeutic diphenylcyclopropenone sensitization with weekly scalp DPC. The starting material was whole blood, obtained in connection with sensitization to the hapten diphenylcyclopropenone (DPC). These TCRs come from a woman aged 60-75 years with alopecia areata. Some clones in this sample may be carry-over from other donors' samples.

This clonotype has more than one count but fewer than ten. The rearrangement joins TRBV5-5 to TRBJ2-3; 7 bases are shared with TRBD1. Germline V CDR1 and CDR2: SGHKS, YYEKEE (reference sequence). This CDR3 contains 16 residues. V was pared by 4 bases and J by 2 bases, with 10 bases of the junction left unmatched. Written as DNA, the CDR3 is TGTGCCAGCAGCGTTCGCTACGGACAGGTCACAGATACGCAGTATTTT. Its protein product is CASSVRYGQVTDTQYF.

This clonotype was detected many times. The CDR3 DNA reads TGCAGTGCTGTCCGGGACGGATCCTACGAGCAGTACTTC. This encodes CSAVRDGSYEQYF. The rearrangement links TRBV20-1 to TRBJ2-7; D assignment may be TRBD1 or TRBD2 (5 bases each). Germline values: CDR1 DFQATT, CDR2 SNEGSKA (reference sequence). The CDR3 has 13 residues. The V end was cut by 5 bases, the J end by 1 base, with 12 bases between.

This chain joins TRBV4-2 and TRBJ1-2; no reliable D call. Germline-derived CDR1 and CDR2 are LGHNA and YNFKEQ. The V gene lost 0 bases and the J gene lost 2 bases, with 13 bases spanning the gap. This CDR3 spans 16 amino acids. CDR3 in DNA: TGTGCCAGCAGCCAAGATGGCCAGGTCCGGAACTATGGCTACACCTTC. Residues: CASSQDGQVRNYGYTF.

This clonotype occurred many times. This sequence joins TRBV29-1 and TRBJ1-1, with TRBD1 as a possible D gene (6 bases). The CDR3 runs to 12 residues. Trimming removed 5 bases from V and 3 bases from J, with 10 bases in between. The V gene's germline CDR1 is SQVTM and CDR2 ANQGSEA. As DNA, the CDR3 is TGCAGCGTTTCGGACAGATACACTGAAGCTTTCTTT. It is translated as CSVSDRYTEAFF.

J is TRBJ2-2 and V is TRBV5-4; weak D call: TRBD1 (5 bases). The CDR3 totals 14 residues. Trimming took 3 bases from V and 6 from J, leaving 12 bases between them. Per the germline V gene, CDR1 is SGHNT and CDR2 is YYREEE (reference sequence). CDR3 sequence reads: CASSSQVGPGELFF. The CDR3 nucleotides read TGTGCCAGCAGCTCCCAAGTGGGGCCCGGGGAGCTGTTTTTT.

V gene TRBV29-1 combines with J gene TRBJ1-1; possible D gene TRBD1, 6 bases. The V gene lost 6 bases and the J gene lost 1 base, with 12 bases spanning the gap. There are 13 residues in the CDR3. From germline, CDR1 is SQVTM and CDR2 ANQGSEA. CDR3 protein: CSVSQGPNTEAFF. CDR3 bases: TGCAGCGTATCCCAGGGGCCGAACACTGAAGCTTTCTTT.

At least ten counts were recorded for this clonotype. The chain joins TRBV13 to TRBJ1-4; the D is unclear. The CDR3 runs 14 residues. Germline loops: CDR1 PRHDT, CDR2 FYEKMQ (reference sequence). The V and J ends lost 7 bases and 0 bases respectively, with 9 bases between them. For the CDR3, the DNA is TGTGCCAGCAACCAAGGGACAACTAATGAAAAACTGTTTTTT. It yields the protein CASNQGTTNEKLFF.

The sample holds many counts of this clonotype. V and J are TRBV10-3 and TRBJ2-3, with 10 bases lining up with TRBD2. With 2 bases clipped from V and 9 bases from J, the junction kept 8 bases outside the gene matches. The CDR3 runs to 15 residues. Looked up from germline, CDR1 is ENHRY and CDR2 is SYGVKD. The DNA of the CDR3 is TGTGCCATCAGTGAGGCTAGCGGGGGTGTGGGGACGCAGTATTTT. Its translation is CAISEASGGVGTQYF.

The chain is built from TRBV30 and TRBJ1-5; tentatively, D is TRBD1 (6 bases). This CDR3 spans 15 amino acids. The germline V gene encodes CDR1 GTSNPN and CDR2 SVGIG (reference sequence). Between the trimmed V and J ends, which lost 0 bases and 3 bases, there was a span of 12 bases. CDR3 amino acids: CAWSVETGYNQPQHF. CDR3 nucleotides: TGTGCCTGGAGTGTAGAGACAGGCTACAATCAGCCCCAGCATTTT.

This clonotype appeared a few times. This rearrangement joins TRBV7-3 to TRBJ1-2, with 7 bases lining up with TRBD1. The CDR3 length is 14 residues. Per the germline V gene, CDR1 is SGHTA and CDR2 is FQGTGA. J was trimmed by 4 bases and V by 5 bases; bases with no gene match: 7. The CDR3 DNA reads TGTGCCAGCAGCCAACAGGGGAGCCCCTATGGCTACACCTTC. This translates into CASSQQGSPYGYTF.

This sequence joins TRBV5-1 and TRBJ2-6; D may be TRBD2 (5 bases). CDR1 and CDR2 (germline): SGHRS, YFSETQ. Trimming took 9 bases from V and 4 from J, leaving 14 bases between them. The CDR3 is 14 residues long. CDR3 nucleotides: TGCGCCACCTCGGCGGGTATGGGGGCCAACGTCCTGACTTTC. Its protein product is CATSAGMGANVLTF.

This clonotype was seen repeatedly, ten times or more. V and J are TRBV21-1 and TRBJ2-1; TRBD2 is the table's D call and was not checked against the DNA. TRBV21-1 is a documented pseudogene. This CDR3 contains 15 residues. CDR3 loop: CASSNRDSPYNEQFF. The CDR3 nucleotides are TGTGCCAGCAGCAACCGGGACTCCCCCTACAATGAGCAGTTCTTC.

V gene TRBV20-1 combines with J gene TRBJ2-5; no definite D call. The ends were cut back, 2 bases at V and 4 bases at J, with 11 bases in the middle. Germline V gene data show CDR1 as DFQATT and CDR2 as SNEGSKA (reference sequence). The CDR3 sequence is 13 residues long. The CDR3 nucleotides read TGCAGTGCTAGAAGTCCCCTCGGAGAGACCCAGTACTTC. Its protein is CSARSPLGETQYF.

The genes are TRBV27 and TRBJ1-1; perhaps TRBD1 as D (5 bases). This CDR3 is 14 amino acids long. The germline CDR1 and CDR2 sequences are MNHEY and SMNVEV (reference sequence). The V and J ends lost 1 base and 2 bases respectively, with 8 bases between them. The CDR3 reads CASSLWQGNTEAFF. The CDR3, as DNA: TGTGCCAGCAGTTTATGGCAGGGTAACACTGAAGCTTTCTTT.